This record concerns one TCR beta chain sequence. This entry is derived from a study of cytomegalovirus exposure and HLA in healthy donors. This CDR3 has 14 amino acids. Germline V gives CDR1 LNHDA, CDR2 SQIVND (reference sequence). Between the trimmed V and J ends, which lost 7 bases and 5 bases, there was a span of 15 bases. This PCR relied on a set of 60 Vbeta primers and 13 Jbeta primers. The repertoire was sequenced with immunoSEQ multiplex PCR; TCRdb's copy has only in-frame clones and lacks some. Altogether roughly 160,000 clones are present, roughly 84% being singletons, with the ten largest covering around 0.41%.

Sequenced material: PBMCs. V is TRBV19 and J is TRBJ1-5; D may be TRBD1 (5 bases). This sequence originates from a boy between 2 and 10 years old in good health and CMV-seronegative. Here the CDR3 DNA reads TGTGCCAGTACTAACCGGGGGGTAGATCAGCCCCAGCATTTT. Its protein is CASTNRGVDQPQHF.